The 24 T cell receptor beta chains given below trace back to one sample, sequenced in a study of shared clonotypes between healthy human individuals (TCRdb year 2020). Libraries were made using the immunoSEQ multiplex PCR assay. Held by TCRdb, this immuneACCESS table contains in-frame sequences only and omits some clones. Under half of the omission traces to an unresolved V gene where checked; the cause of the rest is unknown. The table for this sample lists 2,500,000 or so clones; just under 95% of them were counted only once. Together, the top ten hold 0.3% to 0.45% of the sample. Sequenced material: naive CD4+ T cells from PBMCs. This sample's cell subset or site label indicates: CD45RA+ positively selected. The receptors were gathered from a man aged 18-30 years in good health. Some clones in this sample may be carry-over from other donors' samples.

The V and J genes are TRBV7-3 and TRBJ2-1; D unresolved. Germline lookup yields CDR1 SGHTA and CDR2 FQGTGA. This CDR3 comprises 15 residues. V lost 2 bases, J lost 2 bases, and 10 bases lay in between. The CDR3 bases are TGTGCCAGCAGCTTAGGCGACGGTACCTACAATGAGCAGTTCTTC. It specifies CASSLGDGTYNEQFF.

This chain joins TRBV7-9 and TRBJ2-3, with D possibly matching TRBD1 (6 bases). CDR3 length: 16 amino acids. V lost 5 bases, J lost 2 bases, and 17 bases lay in between. In germline, CDR1 is SEHNR, CDR2 FQNEAQ (reference sequence). The CDR3 sequence is CASSPWAGASTDTQYF. The CDR3 bases are TGTGCCAGCAGCCCATGGGCAGGGGCCTCCACAGATACGCAGTATTTT.

The gene calls are TRBV28 and TRBJ1-1; D might be TRBD1 (6 bases). V was pared by 7 bases and J by 7 bases, with 22 bases between. The CDR3 loop spans 15 amino acids. Germline values: CDR1 MDHEN, CDR2 SYDVKM. As DNA, the CDR3 is TGTGCCAGCAAAAAAGGGGACACAATGGGTTATGAAGCTTTCTTT. It specifies CASKKGDTMGYEAFF.

Note on this clone: Other DNA sequences of this sample code for an identical CDR3. The rearrangement links TRBV5-1 to TRBJ1-2, with D unresolved. V lost 4 bases and J lost 3, with 10 bases in between. CDR1 SGHRS and CDR2 YFSETQ come from the germline V gene. The CDR3 extends over 13 amino acids. CDR3 DNA: TGCGCCAGCAGCCTATCTACAGACTATGGCTACACCTTC. Protein product: CASSLSTDYGYTF.

This rearrangement joins TRBV5-1 to TRBJ2-5; D not resolved. This CDR3 region has 16 residues. V was trimmed by 5 bases and J by 5 bases, leaving 22 bases between them. Germline lookup yields CDR1 SGHRS and CDR2 YFSETQ. The CDR3 spells CASSNPSGPLWETQYF. The CDR3, as DNA: TGCGCCAGCAGTAACCCGTCGGGCCCCCTTTGGGAGACCCAGTACTTC.

V and J are TRBV6-1 and TRBJ1-1; D call uncertain. The CDR3 totals 15 residues. With 2 bases removed from V and 4 bases from J, the gap between germline ends came to 14 bases. The germline gives CDR1 MNHNS, CDR2 SASEGT. CDR3 amino acids: CASSELRESSTEAFF. CDR3 DNA sequence: TGTGCCAGCAGTGAATTGCGGGAGTCAAGCACTGAAGCTTTCTTT.

This rearrangement joins TRBV5-1 to TRBJ1-2; TRBD1 might be the D (6 bases). The V and J ends lost 4 bases and 4 bases respectively, with 26 bases between them. CDR3 length equals 18 residues. CDR1 and CDR2 (germline): SGHRS, YFSETQ. The CDR3 spells CASSPGQPAGAAGYGYTF. The CDR3, as DNA: TGCGCCAGCAGCCCAGGACAGCCGGCTGGGGCGGCAGGCTATGGCTACACCTTC. The full variable domain, its missing parts supplied by reference TRBV5-1 and TRBJ1-2, is KAGVTQTPRYLIKTRGQQVTLSCSPISGHRSVSWYQQTPGQGLQFLFEYFSETQRNKGNFPGRFSGRQFSNSRSEMNVSTLELGDSALYLCASSPGQPAGAAGYGYTFGSGTRLTVV.

The genes are TRBV5-4 and TRBJ2-1; 15 bases map to TRBD2. Germline assignment: CDR1 SGHNT and CDR2 YYREEE (reference sequence). V lost 4 bases and J lost 7; bases outside the gene matches: 9. The CDR3 sequence is 17 residues long. The CDR3, as DNA: TGTGCCAGCAGCCCTTCGATTGGACTAGCGGGGGGGAATGAGCAGTTCTTC. It encodes CASSPSIGLAGGNEQFF.

The chain couples TRBV11-2 to TRBJ2-7; D uncertain. Trimming left V 1 base short and J 2 bases short, with 9 bases between. Germline lookup yields CDR1 SGHAT and CDR2 FQNNGV. The CDR3 runs 14 residues. DNA for the CDR3: TGTGCCAGCAGCTTAGTGGACCGAGCCTACGAGCAGTACTTC. Translation: CASSLVDRAYEQYF.

V gene TRBV5-1 combines with J gene TRBJ1-4; no clear D gene. The germline CDR1 and CDR2 sequences are SGHRS and YFSETQ. The germline V and J ends were trimmed by 4 bases and 5 bases, with 15 bases remaining between them. The CDR3 is made up of 15 amino acids. The CDR3 loop is CASSTPQLENEKLFF. CDR3 in DNA: TGCGCCAGCAGCACACCACAGCTGGAGAATGAAAAACTGTTTTTT.

This chain links TRBV6-5 with TRBJ2-3; the D gene is possibly TRBD2 (6 bases). V was shortened by 8 bases and J by 8 bases, with 14 bases between the two germline ends. Germline CDR1 is MNHEY and CDR2 is SVGAGI. The CDR3 consists of 12 residues. This chain's CDR3 is CASAWRGGTQYF. The CDR3 DNA is TGTGCCAGCGCATGGCGGGGCGGTACGCAGTATTTT.

The chain is built from TRBV7-2 and TRBJ2-3; 10 bases fit TRBD2. The germline CDR1 and CDR2 sequences are SGHTA and FQGNSA. The CDR3 has 15 residues. After removal of 5 bases from V and 3 bases from J, the junction contained 5 bases not matched to a gene. As DNA, the CDR3 is TGTGCCAGCAGCCAAAGAGCGGGAGGGACAGATACGCAGTATTTT. It encodes CASSQRAGGTDTQYF. The entire variable domain, with the rest obtained from reference TRBV7-2 and TRBJ2-3, is as follows: GAGVSQSPSNKVTEKGKDVELRCDPISGHTALYWYRQSLGQGLEFLIYFQGNSAPDKSGLPSDRFSAERTGGSVSTLTIQRTQQEDSAVYLCASSQRAGGTDTQYFGPGTRLTVL.

CDR3 in amino acids: CASSSQPNTGELFF. The CDR3 DNA sequence: TGTGCCAGCAGCTCGCAGCCGAACACCGGGGAGCTGTTTTTT. The rearrangement uses TRBV7-3 and TRBJ2-2; no reliable D call. Germline loops: CDR1 SGHTA, CDR2 FQGTGA. The V gene lost 4 bases and the J gene lost 0 bases, with 6 bases spanning the gap. The CDR3 consists of 14 residues.

In the case of this clone: This sample also contains other DNA sequences that code for the same CDR3. The chain recombines TRBV28 with TRBJ2-7; 10 bases map to TRBD1. V was pared by 6 bases and J by 1 base, with 3 bases of the junction left unmatched. The CDR3 has 14 amino acids. Germline assignment: CDR1 MDHEN and CDR2 SYDVKM. CDR3 sequence: CASRRTGGSYEQYF. CDR3 DNA: TGTGCCAGCAGAAGGACAGGGGGTTCCTACGAGCAGTACTTC.

The CDR3 DNA reads as TGTGCCAGCAGCCCGAGGGGGTACCAAGAGACCCAGTACTTC. The encoded protein is CASSPRGYQETQYF. The chain is built from TRBV7-9 and TRBJ2-5; a possible D gene is TRBD1 (6 bases). In germline, CDR1 is SEHNR, CDR2 FQNEAQ (reference sequence). The V end was cut by 5 bases, the J end by 0 bases, with 10 bases between. There are 14 residues in the CDR3.

V is TRBV5-1 and J is TRBJ2-1; D might be TRBD1 (6 bases). Germline CDR1 SGHRS, CDR2 YFSETQ. V lost 4 bases, J lost 3 bases, and 11 bases lay in between. The CDR3 covers 14 residues. CDR3 sequence: CASSLQGFYNEQFF. CDR3 in DNA: TGCGCCAGCAGCCTGCAGGGGTTCTACAATGAGCAGTTCTTC.

As concerns this clone: This sample also contains other DNA sequences that code for the same CDR3. This rearrangement joins TRBV28 to TRBJ2-7; D ambiguous. This CDR3 has 12 residues. Trimming removed 2 bases at V and 4 bases at J, with 6 bases between. The germline V gene encodes CDR1 MDHEN and CDR2 SYDVKM. The CDR3 DNA reads TGTGCCAGCAGTTTACCCGGGTACGAGCAGTACTTC. It is translated as CASSLPGYEQYF.

As concerns this clone: Additional DNA sequences in this sample encode the identical CDR3. V is TRBV28 and J is TRBJ2-5; no reliable D call. The germline gives CDR1 MDHEN, CDR2 SYDVKM. Trimming took 4 bases from V and 5 from J, leaving 2 bases between them. The CDR3 runs 10 residues. The CDR3: CASSSETQYF. In nucleotides, the CDR3 is TGTGCCAGCAGTTCCGAGACCCAGTACTTC.

The rearrangement links TRBV30 to TRBJ1-2, with D tentatively TRBD1 (5 bases). The CDR3 runs 13 residues. Trimming shortened V by 0 bases and J by 6 bases, and 11 bases separated the two germline ends. Germline-derived CDR1 and CDR2 are GTSNPN and SVGIG (reference sequence). The CDR3, as DNA: TGTGCCTGGAGTGTACGGGGGTTCCATGGCTACACCTTC. Translation: CAWSVRGFHGYTF.

J is TRBJ1-1 and V is TRBV18; the D is unclear. Germline V lookup: CDR1 KGHSH, CDR2 LQKENI. This CDR3 has 14 amino acids. The V end was cut by 0 bases, the J end by 7 bases, with 12 bases between. The CDR3 is CASSPPGPGLEAFF. The DNA of the CDR3 is TGTGCCAGCTCACCACCGGGCCCCGGCCTTGAAGCTTTCTTT.

This sequence joins TRBV5-6 and TRBJ1-5, with D perhaps matching TRBD1 (5 bases). Germline CDR1 reads SGHDT; CDR2 reads YYEEEE. This CDR3 contains 12 residues. The ends were cut back, 3 bases at V and 9 bases at J, with 10 bases in the middle. CDR3 sequence (DNA): TGTGCCAGCAGCTGGGGGTTTGGGCCCCAGCATTTT. Translated: CASSWGFGPQHF.

V is TRBV28 and J is TRBJ2-1, with a tentative D call TRBD2 (5 bases). The V end lost 6 bases, the J end lost 1 base, and 13 bases lay between the germline ends. Germline CDR1 is MDHEN and CDR2 is SYDVKM. The CDR3 covers 15 residues. The CDR3: CASSLMGSSYNEQFF. In nucleotides, the CDR3 is TGTGCCAGCAGCCTTATGGGGAGTTCCTACAATGAGCAGTTCTTC.

This clone occurred once. This chain uses TRBV7-2 with TRBJ2-3, with D maybe TRBD2 (5 bases). CDR1 SGHTA and CDR2 FQGNSA come from the germline V gene. The CDR3 sequence is 13 residues long. The V and J ends lost 8 bases and 6 bases respectively, with 15 bases between them. In DNA, the CDR3 is TGTGCCAGCTGCCGCGGGCCGACGGATACGCAGTATTTT. Protein product: CASCRGPTDTQYF.

V usage is TRBV5-4 and J usage is TRBJ1-1, with D possibly being TRBD1 (6 bases). The germline gives CDR1 SGHNT, CDR2 YYREEE (reference sequence). The CDR3 has 14 residues. V dropped 4 bases and J dropped 3 bases, with 13 bases sitting between them. The CDR3 loop reads CASSGGPGDTEAFF. The CDR3 bases are TGTGCCAGCAGCGGGGGGCCGGGGGACACTGAAGCTTTCTTT.